Listed below are T cell receptor beta chains from one sample, sequenced in a study of OX40 agonist ivuxolimab in advanced cancers. Measured with immunoSEQ multiplex PCR; TCRdb has only the in-frame clones, and not every one. The sample has under 150,000 clones, less than 95% seen once. Sequencing was performed on CD4+ or CD8+ T cells sorted from blood, taken in a trial of the OX40 agonist ivuxolimab. The receptor set was obtained from an adult with an advanced solid tumor such as melanoma, head and neck, liver or kidney cancer. Both conserved end residues are trimmed from each CDR3. Clone size, where shown, is once, few, many, or a class for clones that have expanded.

>.|TRBJ1-1|TRBV10-3
AISRQGGRGSLRRDTEAF
>.|TRBJ1-1|TRBV7-2
ASSLSYGAQSTEAF
>.|TRBJ2-3|TRBV28
ASSRTDTQY
>.|TRBJ1-1|TRBV7-2
ASSSRGTDTEAF
>.|TRBJ2-7|TRBV18
ASSLGIYEQY
>.|TRBJ2-3|TRBV5-1
ASRAGSTDTQY
>.|TRBJ1-1|TRBV5-1
ASSPPSQGGIAEAF
>.|TRBJ2-7|TRBV27
ASSSRGQGRPSYEQY
>.|TRBJ2-7|TRBV7-2
ASSLYRSSYEQY
>.|TRBJ1-1|TRBV4-2
ASSQDPRGQNEAF
>.|TRBJ2-1|TRBV5-6
ASSFLYINEQF
>.|TRBJ2-3|TRBV5-8
ASRRTGAGTDTQY
>once|TRBJ2-5|TRBV28
ASSLRVQETQY
>.|TRBJ2-1|TRBV4-3
ASSQGFGGSRRSYEQF
>.|TRBJ1-5|TRBV7-2
ASSLGDGVQPQH
>.|TRBJ2-5|TRBV6-1
ASGHSQETQY
>.|TRBJ2-3|TRBV10-3
AISESGGSVDTQY
>.|TRBJ2-7|TRBV15
ATSRQPDSYEQY
>.|TRBJ2-1|TRBV4-2
ASSQDYSGGNNEQF
>.|TRBJ2-1|TRBV25-1
ASSEDRSSYNEQF
>.|TRBJ2-1|TRBV11-3
ASSLWGSGTSNEQF
>few|TRBJ2-5|TRBV6-4
ASSDSRYADQETQY
>.|TRBJ2-7|TRBV2
ASSLGLAYEQY
>.|TRBJ1-1|TRBV19
ASSPLMGQDTEAF
>.|TRBJ2-7|TRBV6-5
ASSYSSPAGGYEQY
>.|TRBJ1-1|TRBV9
ASSVEGWGPVTEAF